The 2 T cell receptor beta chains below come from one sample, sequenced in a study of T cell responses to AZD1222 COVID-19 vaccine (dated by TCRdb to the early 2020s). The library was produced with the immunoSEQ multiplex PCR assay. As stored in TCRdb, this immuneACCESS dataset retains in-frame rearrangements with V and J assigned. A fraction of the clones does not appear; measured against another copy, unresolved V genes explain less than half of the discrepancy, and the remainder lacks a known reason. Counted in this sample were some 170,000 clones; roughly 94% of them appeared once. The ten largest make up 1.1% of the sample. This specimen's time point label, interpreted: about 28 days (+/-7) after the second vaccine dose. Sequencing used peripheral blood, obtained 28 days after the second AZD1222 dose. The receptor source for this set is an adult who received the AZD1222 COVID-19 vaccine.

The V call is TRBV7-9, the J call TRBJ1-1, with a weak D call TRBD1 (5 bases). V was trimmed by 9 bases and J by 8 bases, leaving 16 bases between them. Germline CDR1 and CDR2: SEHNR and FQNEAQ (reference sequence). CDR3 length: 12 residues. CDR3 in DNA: TGTGCCAGTAAGGGGAGTTTGCCCGAAGCTTTCTTT. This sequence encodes CASKGSLPEAFF.

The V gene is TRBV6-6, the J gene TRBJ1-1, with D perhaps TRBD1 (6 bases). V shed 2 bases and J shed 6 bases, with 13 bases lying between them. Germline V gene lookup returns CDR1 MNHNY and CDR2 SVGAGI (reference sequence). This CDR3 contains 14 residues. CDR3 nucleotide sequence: TGTGCCAGCAGTTACACAGACGGACAGCCTGAAGCTTTCTTT. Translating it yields CASSYTDGQPEAFF.